This T cell receptor beta chain was profiled in a study of CXCR3-negative and CXCR3-positive naive CD8 T cells. Study observations and caveats: In both naive subsets diversity was comparably high, whereas memory CD8+ cells showed much lower diversity. CXCR3-positive naive cells had TRB CDR3s that were more hydrophobic than CXCR3-negative naive cells had.

Germline loops: CDR1 MGHRA, CDR2 YSYEKL. This CDR3 region has 16 residues. Details on this clonotype: The antigen remains undetermined.

It was by 5' RACE with UMI labels that the TRB cDNA libraries were prepared. TCRdb reanalyzed the 5' RACE reads and collapses them to one entry per CDR3 protein, without DNA. Recorded for this sample: some 150,000 distinct CDR3 sequences. This TCR was sampled from a human donor in good health. Some clones in this sample may be carry-over from other donors' samples. V gene TRBV4-1 combines with J gene TRBJ2-1. The sample comprised naive CXCR3+ CD8+ T cells from blood. Specified subset: CD45RO-CCR7+CD27+CD95- naive CD8+ T cells expressing CXCR3 (TNR3+). CDR3: CASSQESELSYNEQFF.